This is a list of T cell receptor beta chains from one sample in a study of cytomegalovirus exposure and HLA in healthy donors. Clones were sequenced by immunoSEQ multiplex PCR, and TCRdb holds only the in-frame ones, with some missing. The sample consists of hundreds of thousands of clones, 80% to 90% of them appearing once. The sequenced material came from PBMCs. The receptors derive from a woman between 18 and 30 years old in good health and CMV-seronegative. Both conserved end residues are part of each CDR3. The D gene is left open where the match is weak.

d_gene: .; j_gene: TRBJ2-3; len: 14; v_gene: TRBV6-6; CDR3nt: TGTGCCAGCAGTGTACTAGGACTTACAGATACGCAGTATTTT; CDR3aa: CASSVLGLTDTQYF
d_gene: TRBD2; j_gene: TRBJ2-5; len: 16; v_gene: TRBV5-1; CDR3nt: TGCGCCAGCAGCTTGCCGGGACTAGCGGGGCAAGAGACCCAGTACTTC; CDR3aa: CASSLPGLAGQETQYF
d_gene: .; j_gene: TRBJ1-2; len: 12; v_gene: TRBV6-1; CDR3nt: TGTGCCCTGGACTGGGGAAACTATGGCTACACCTTC; CDR3aa: CALDWGNYGYTF
d_gene: .; j_gene: TRBJ1-5; len: 12; v_gene: TRBV7-9; CDR3nt: TGTGCCAGCAGCCCCGGGAATCAGCCCCAGCATTTT; CDR3aa: CASSPGNQPQHF
d_gene: TRBD2; j_gene: TRBJ2-1; len: 19; v_gene: TRBV28; CDR3nt: TGTGCCAGCAGTTACAGGACTAGCGGAGGGCCAAGCTCCTACAATGAGCAGTTCTTC; CDR3aa: CASSYRTSGGPSSYNEQFF
d_gene: TRBD1; j_gene: TRBJ1-1; len: 16; v_gene: TRBV28; CDR3nt: TGTGCCAGCAGTTTCCGCTACGGACAGGCTGGACCTGAAGCTTTCTTT; CDR3aa: CASSFRYGQAGPEAFF
d_gene: .; j_gene: TRBJ1-4; len: 13; v_gene: TRBV28; CDR3nt: TGTGCCAGCATCTCTCCTGGGCGGAGGAAACTGTTTTTT; CDR3aa: CASISPGRRKLFF
d_gene: TRBD1; j_gene: TRBJ2-2; len: 14; v_gene: TRBV27; CDR3nt: TGTGCCAGCAGTAGGGACAGGGCGACCGGGGAGCTGTTTTTT; CDR3aa: CASSRDRATGELFF
d_gene: .; j_gene: TRBJ2-1; len: 14; v_gene: TRBV11-2; CDR3nt: TGTGCCAGCAGCTTAGAGTCTATGGAGGATGAGCAGTTCTTC; CDR3aa: CASSLESMEDEQFF
d_gene: .; j_gene: TRBJ2-6; len: 20; v_gene: TRBV2; CDR3nt: TGTGCCAGCAGTGACATCCCCAAAACCCCGCGGCGATCTGGGGCCAACGTCCTGACTTTC; CDR3aa: CASSDIPKTPRRSGANVLTF